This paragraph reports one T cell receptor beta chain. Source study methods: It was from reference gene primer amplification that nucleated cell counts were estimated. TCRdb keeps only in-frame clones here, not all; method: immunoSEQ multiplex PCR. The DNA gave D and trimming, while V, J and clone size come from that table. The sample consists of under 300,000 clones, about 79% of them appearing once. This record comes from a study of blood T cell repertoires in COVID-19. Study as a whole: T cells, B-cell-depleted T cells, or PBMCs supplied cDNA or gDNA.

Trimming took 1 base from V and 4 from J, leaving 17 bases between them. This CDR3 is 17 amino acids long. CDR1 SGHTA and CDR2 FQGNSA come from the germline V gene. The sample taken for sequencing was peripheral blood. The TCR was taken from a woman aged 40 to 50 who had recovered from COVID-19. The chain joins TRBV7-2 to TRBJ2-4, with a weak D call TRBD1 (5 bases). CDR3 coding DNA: TGTGCCAGCAGCTTAGGGCCTCCCGGACAACTAAAAAACATTCAGTACTTC. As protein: CASSLGPPGQLKNIQYF.